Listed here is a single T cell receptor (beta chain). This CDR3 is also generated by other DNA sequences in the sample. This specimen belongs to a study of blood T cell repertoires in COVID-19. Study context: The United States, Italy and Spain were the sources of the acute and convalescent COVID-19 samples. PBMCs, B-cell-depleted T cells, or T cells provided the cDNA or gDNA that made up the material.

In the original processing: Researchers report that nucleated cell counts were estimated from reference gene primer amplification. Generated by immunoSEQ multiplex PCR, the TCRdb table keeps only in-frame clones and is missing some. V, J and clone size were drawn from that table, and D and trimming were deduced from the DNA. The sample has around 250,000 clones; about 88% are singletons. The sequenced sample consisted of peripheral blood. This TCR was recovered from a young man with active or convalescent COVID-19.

CDR3 protein: CASSFRGNNQPQHF. The CDR3 DNA sequence: TGTGCCAGCAGTTTTAGAGGGAACAATCAGCCCCAGCATTTT. The chain employs TRBV27 and TRBJ1-5; unclear D gene. The CDR3 has 14 amino acids. In germline, CDR1 is MNHEY, CDR2 SMNVEV (reference sequence). The V gene lost 3 bases and the J gene lost 3 bases, with 9 bases spanning the gap.